Listed here are 21 T cell receptor beta chains from one sample, sequenced in a study of blood T cell repertoires in COVID-19. TCRdb's copy holds only in-frame clones and misses some; the assay was immunoSEQ multiplex PCR. This table has about 240,000 clones, approximately 78% appearing once. The sample taken for sequencing was peripheral blood. Source of these receptors: a woman aged 55-69 years with active or convalescent COVID-19.

This chain uses TRBV16 with TRBJ2-1; 8 bases line up with TRBD2. Trimming removed 2 bases from V and 8 bases from J; junction bases left unmatched: 8. This CDR3 has 15 residues. The germline V gene encodes CDR1 KGHSY and CDR2 FQNENV. CDR3 region: CASSQLALGGDEQFF. The DNA for the CDR3 is TGTGCCAGCAGCCAACTAGCGCTCGGGGGGGATGAGCAGTTCTTC.

The chain links TRBV6-5 to TRBJ2-7, with D perhaps matching TRBD2 (7 bases). V lost 3 bases and J lost 7, with 16 bases in between. Germline V gene lookup returns CDR1 MNHEY and CDR2 SVGAGI. There are 14 residues in the CDR3. The CDR3 coding sequence is TGTGCCAGCAGTTATGAGGGGGGGCCGGGGGAGCAGTACTTC. Its protein is CASSYEGGPGEQYF.

There are a few counts of this clone. The CDR3 DNA reads TGTGCTAGTGGTCCGGGACAAGGGGCCCAAGAGCAGTACTTC. The encoded protein is CASGPGQGAQEQYF. V usage is TRBV12-5 and J usage is TRBJ2-7; TRBD1 is a possible D gene (6 bases). Between the trimmed V and J ends, which lost 5 bases and 7 bases, there was a span of 18 bases. The CDR3 has 14 residues. In germline, CDR1 is LGHNT, CDR2 FRNRAP.

The genes are TRBV19 and TRBJ1-5; 9 bases agree with TRBD1. The length of the CDR3 is 14 residues. J gave up 5 bases and V 6 bases, and 5 bases lay outside the gene matches. Germline V gene sequence: CDR1 LNHDA, CDR2 SQIVND (reference sequence). For the CDR3, the DNA is TGTGCCAGTAGGCGGACAGGGGAGCATCAGCCCCAGCATTTT. The encoded protein is CASRRTGEHQPQHF.

V gene TRBV27 combines with J gene TRBJ2-2; 7 bases match TRBD2. The CDR3 runs to 15 residues. Per germline, CDR1 MNHEY and CDR2 SMNVEV (reference sequence). Trimming cost V 6 bases and J 1 base; bases outside gene matches: 5. The CDR3 loop reads CASRREQGNTGELFF. Written as DNA, the CDR3 is TGTGCCAGCAGGCGGGAGCAGGGGAACACCGGGGAGCTGTTTTTT.

The V call is TRBV6-4, the J call TRBJ2-3, with D maybe TRBD1 (8 bases). In germline, CDR1 is MRHNA, CDR2 SNTAGT. The CDR3 has 14 residues. V lost 3 bases to trimming and J lost 4 bases, with 11 bases between them. The CDR3 coding sequence is TGTGCCAGCAGTGAACAGGGGGGGGCAGATACGCAGTATTTT. This translates into CASSEQGGADTQYF.

This sequence joins TRBV2 and TRBJ2-3; 9 bases line up with TRBD1. CDR3 length: 15 amino acids. Germline CDR1 reads SNHLY; CDR2 reads FYNNEI. The V and J ends lost 7 bases and 6 bases, in that order; junction bases with no gene match: 11. This CDR3 is CASIYPGQGTDTQYF. CDR3 coding DNA: TGTGCCAGCATTTACCCGGGACAGGGAACGGATACGCAGTATTTT.

This chain connects TRBV6-5 to TRBJ1-2; D gene uncertain. The CDR3 consists of 11 residues. Trimming left V 8 bases short and J 3 bases short, with 7 bases between. Germline V CDR1 and CDR2: MNHEY, SVGAGI. Here the CDR3 DNA reads TGTGCCAGCTATCAGGACTATGGCTACACCTTC. Encoded protein: CASYQDYGYTF.

V gene TRBV19 combines with J gene TRBJ1-1, with TRBD1 matching over 7 bases. Germline CDR1 LNHDA, CDR2 SQIVND (reference sequence). There are 14 residues in the CDR3. J was trimmed by 3 bases and V by 6 bases; bases with no gene match: 7. CDR3 loop: CASSLTGTDTEAFF. CDR3 coding DNA: TGTGCCAGTAGCTTGACAGGGACCGACACTGAAGCTTTCTTT.

The chain's CDR3 is CASTPDSSNTEAFF. The CDR3 DNA sequence: TGTGCCAGTACTCCGGACAGTTCGAACACTGAAGCTTTCTTT. The chain joins TRBV19 to TRBJ1-1; the D gene is possibly TRBD1 (6 bases). CDR3 length: 14 amino acids. The germline V gene has CDR1 LNHDA and CDR2 SQIVND (reference sequence). The V gene lost 7 bases and the J gene lost 1 base, with 13 bases spanning the gap.

The J gene is TRBJ2-7, the V gene TRBV28, with a tentative D call TRBD2 (6 bases). V was trimmed by 4 bases and J by 5 bases, leaving 15 bases between them. The germline V gene has CDR1 MDHEN and CDR2 SYDVKM. CDR3 length: 14 amino acids. The CDR3 loop reads CASSYSAGRHEQYF. Written as DNA, the CDR3 is TGTGCCAGCAGTTATTCGGCTGGGAGGCACGAGCAGTACTTC.

This clone was seen more than once but under ten times. The V and J genes are TRBV4-1 and TRBJ1-1; D might be TRBD1 (6 bases). V shed 4 bases and J shed 1 base, with 10 bases lying between them. CDR3 length equals 14 residues. The germline V gene encodes CDR1 MGHRA and CDR2 YSYEKL. The CDR3 DNA reads as TGCGCCAGCAGCCCTCAGACAGGGAACACTGAAGCTTTCTTT. Its translation: CASSPQTGNTEAFF.

The V call is TRBV19, the J call TRBJ1-1, with 8 nucleotides matching TRBD1. Per germline, CDR1 LNHDA and CDR2 SQIVND (reference sequence). The CDR3 runs 15 residues. After removal of 3 bases from V and 1 base from J, the junction contained 4 bases not matched to a gene. The CDR3 sequence: CASSIGTGRNTEAFF. The CDR3, as DNA: TGTGCCAGTAGTATCGGGACAGGACGGAACACTGAAGCTTTCTTT.

The chain has TRBV5-1 and TRBJ1-6, with unresolved D. This CDR3 comprises 15 residues. Trimming stripped 4 bases from V and 7 bases from J, with 15 bases between. Germline-derived CDR1 and CDR2 are SGHRS and YFSETQ. The CDR3 loop reads CASSGMGAGNSPLHF. For the CDR3, the DNA is TGCGCCAGCAGCGGAATGGGAGCGGGAAATTCACCCCTCCACTTT. The full variable domain, completed using reference TRBV5-1 and TRBJ1-6, is KAGVTQTPRYLIKTRGQQVTLSCSPISGHRSVSWYQQTPGQGLQFLFEYFSETQRNKGNFPGRFSGRQFSNSRSEMNVSTLELGDSALYLCASSGMGAGNSPLHFGNGTRLTVT.

The rearrangement links TRBV11-2 to TRBJ2-2; D possibly corresponds to TRBD2 (5 bases). CDR1 is SGHAT and CDR2 is FQNNGV in the germline V gene. This CDR3 contains 15 residues. Trimming removed 4 bases from V and 3 bases from J, with 12 bases in between. CDR3 sequence reads: CASSWTPLHTGELFF. The DNA for the CDR3 is TGTGCCAGCAGCTGGACTCCCCTCCACACCGGGGAGCTGTTTTTT.

The V and J genes are TRBV6-5 and TRBJ1-6; D gene ambiguous. Trimming stripped 0 bases from V and 10 bases from J, with 13 bases between. This CDR3 spans 15 amino acids. CDR1 and CDR2 from the germline V gene are MNHEY and SVGAGI. This CDR3 is CASSYSQDAGSPLHF. The CDR3 DNA follows: TGTGCCAGCAGTTACTCCCAGGATGCGGGCTCACCCCTCCACTTT.

This chain's CDR3 is CASRKTRDSIEAFF. The CDR3 coding sequence is TGTGCCAGCCGTAAAACCCGGGACAGTATTGAAGCTTTCTTT. V gene TRBV6-5 combines with J gene TRBJ1-1, with 7 bases lining up with TRBD1. Germline CDR1 MNHEY, CDR2 SVGAGI. V was clipped by 8 bases and J by 7 bases; unmatched bases: 13. The CDR3 covers 14 residues.

As to this clone: One end of the junction varies from germline; a read error may be responsible. The chain links TRBV7-9 to TRBJ1-2; D call uncertain. Looked up from germline, CDR1 is SEHNR and CDR2 is FQNEAQ (reference sequence). The CDR3 length is 12 residues. The DNA of the CDR3 is TGTGCCAGCAGCTTAAGTACCGCCACCCCAGCCTTC. This gives the protein CASSLSTATPAF.

The rearrangement links TRBV5-1 to TRBJ1-4, with a weak D call TRBD1 (6 bases). The germline V gene encodes CDR1 SGHRS and CDR2 YFSETQ. CDR3 length equals 16 residues. The V end lost 0 bases, the J end lost 4 bases, and 13 bases lay between the germline ends. CDR3 DNA: TGCGCCAGCAGCTTGGCCAGGGGAGGGGGTAATGAAAAACTGTTTTTT. This gives the protein CASSLARGGGNEKLFF.

The chain uses TRBV5-1 and TRBJ1-2; TRBD1 aligns across 9 bases. Germline V CDR1 and CDR2: SGHRS, YFSETQ. Trimming at V came to 0 bases and at J to 6 bases, leaving 6 bases not matched to a gene. The CDR3 consists of 15 residues. The CDR3 protein is CASSLVTGGANGYTF. The CDR3 DNA sequence: TGCGCCAGCAGCTTGGTTACAGGGGGCGCCAATGGCTACACCTTC.

The rearrangement uses TRBV3-1 (or the pseudogene TRBV3-2) and TRBJ2-2; no clear D. The germline CDR1 and CDR2 sequences are LGHDT and YNNKEL (reference sequence). Trimming shortened V by 1 base and J by 0 bases, and 6 bases separated the two germline ends. The CDR3 has 15 amino acids. The CDR3 loop reads CASSQVRANTGELFF. For the CDR3, the DNA is TGTGCCAGCAGCCAAGTCCGCGCGAACACCGGGGAGCTGTTTTTT.